A selection of T cell receptor beta chains follows, all from one sample in a study of metastatic and nonmetastatic thyroid tumors. TCRdb redid the clone calls on the PCR reads using MiXCR. In the table there are some 13,000 clones, more than 20% of which are singletons. What was sequenced was tumor tissue. These TCRs come from a female donor with papillary thyroid cancer or a benign thyroid nodule (not recorded which). Some clones in this sample may be carry-over from other donors' samples. Both conserved end residues are part of each CDR3. D genes are given only for firm matches. Only part of the rows carry a size: once, few, many, or a class if the clone is expanded.

length	J	size	V	D	CDR3	DNA
15	TRBJ2-7	medium-sized	TRBV6-1	-	CASSERGAFPWEQYF	TGTGCCAGCAGTGAACGGGGAGCTTTCCCTTGGGAGCAGTACTTC
12	TRBJ1-2	few	TRBV6-1	-	CAGSSQSYGYTF	TGTGCCGGCAGCTCCCAGTCCTATGGCTACACCTTC
13	TRBJ2-3	many	TRBV14	-	CASSWQFTDTQYF	TGTGCCAGCAGCTGGCAGTTCACAGATACGCAGTATTTT
12	TRBJ2-2	-	TRBV9	-	CASSVEGGELFF	TGTGCCAGCAGCGTAGAGGGCGGGGAGCTGTTTTTT
17	TRBJ2-2	many	TRBV4-2	-	CASSLRGWGKDTGELFF	TGTGCCAGCAGCCTGCGGGGATGGGGCAAAGACACCGGGGAGCTGTTTTTT
12	TRBJ1-2	few	TRBV2	TRBD1	CASTTGIYGYTF	TGTGCCAGCACGACAGGGATATATGGCTACACCTTC
12	TRBJ1-1	-	TRBV25-1	-	CVTVWLNTEAFF	TGTGTCACGGTGTGGTTGAACACTGAAGCCTTCTTT
14	TRBJ1-3	few	TRBV28	-	CASSFWLSGTTIYF	TGTGCCAGCAGTTTTTGGCTCTCTGGAACCACCATATATTTT
14	TRBJ2-7	few	TRBV2	-	CASNQNGVLYKQYF	TGTGCCAGCAACCAAAACGGGGTGCTTTACAAGCAGTACTTC
12	TRBJ2-7	-	TRBV20-1	-	CSARYSEYEQYF	TGCAGTGCTAGATACAGTGAATACGAGCAGTACTTC
14	TRBJ2-7	medium-sized	TRBV7-2	-	CASRPSGGSYEQYF	TGTGCCAGCCGGCCCTCTGGGGGCTCCTACGAGCAGTACTTC
14	TRBJ2-1	-	TRBV7-9	TRBD2	CASSSGTSGNEQFF	TGTGCCAGCAGCTCCGGGACTAGCGGCAATGAGCAGTTCTTC
15	TRBJ2-6	few	TRBV5-8	-	CASSLGRAGANVLTF	TGTGCCAGCAGCTTGGGGCGGGCCGGGGCCAACGTCCTGACTTTC
16	TRBJ2-5	few	TRBV7-9	TRBD2	CASSSRDSGMQETQYF	TGTGCCAGCAGCTCTCGCGATAGCGGGATGCAAGAGACCCAGTACTTC
14	TRBJ2-1	many	TRBV2	TRBD2	CASSELAVYNEQFF	TGTGCCAGCAGTGAACTAGCGGTCTACAATGAGCAGTTCTTC
17	TRBJ2-3	many	TRBV18	-	CASSPSGPRLSTDTQYF	TGTGCCAGCTCACCAAGCGGTCCCAGGCTTAGCACAGATACGCAGTATTTT
11	TRBJ1-1	many	TRBV20-1	-	CSAREGGGAFF	TGCAGTGCTAGAGAGGGGGGGGGAGCTTTCTTT
13	TRBJ2-1	many	TRBV9	-	CASSLVGGNEQFF	TGTGCCAGCTCCCTAGTGGGCGGCAATGAGCAGTTCTTC
15	TRBJ2-2	many	TRBV7-9	TRBD2	CASSRSSGRSGELFF	TGTGCCAGCAGCCGCAGTAGCGGGAGGTCCGGGGAGCTGTTTTTT
13	TRBJ2-7	many	TRBV20-1	TRBD2	CSARLAGAYEQYF	TGCAGTGCAAGACTAGCGGGAGCCTACGAGCAGTACTTC
13	TRBJ2-3	few	TRBV2	-	CASNPALPDTQYF	TGTGCCAGCAATCCAGCCCTCCCAGATACGCAGTATTTT
13	TRBJ2-7	medium-sized	TRBV6-5	TRBD1	CASSYSTGAEQYF	TGTGCCAGCAGTTACTCGACAGGGGCCGAGCAGTACTTC
13	TRBJ1-5	medium-sized	TRBV30	-	CAWSVRGNQPQHF	TGTGCCTGGAGTGTACGGGGTAATCAGCCCCAGCATTTT
15	TRBJ2-7	medium-sized	TRBV27	TRBD2	CAREPAGATSYEQYF	TGTGCCCGGGAACCGGCGGGAGCCACGTCCTACGAGCAGTACTTC
15	TRBJ1-1	few	TRBV27	TRBD1	CASTPRTGGNTEAFF	TGTGCCAGCACCCCTCGTACAGGGGGCAACACTGAAGCTTTCTTT
16	TRBJ2-7	many	TRBV5-6	TRBD1	CASSFGWDSRIYEQYF	TGTGCCAGCAGCTTTGGGTGGGACAGCCGGATCTACGAGCAGTACTTC
14	TRBJ1-3	-	TRBV5-1	-	CASRPGSSGNTIYF	TGCGCCAGCAGGCCAGGGAGCTCTGGAAACACCATATATTTT
15	TRBJ2-6	-	TRBV5-1	-	CASSLSEGWANVLTF	TGCGCCAGCAGCTTGTCCGAGGGTTGGGCCAACGTCCTGACTTTC
12	TRBJ2-5	many	TRBV7-2	-	CASSFPLETQYF	TGTGCCAGCAGCTTCCCTCTGGAGACCCAGTACTTC
16	TRBJ2-7	many	TRBV29-1	TRBD1	CSVTGGVGASFTEQYF	TGCAGCGTCACAGGGGGCGTTGGGGCCTCTTTTACCGAGCAGTACTTC
16	TRBJ2-3	few	TRBV27	TRBD2	CASARLAGGGTDTQYF	TGTGCCAGCGCAAGACTAGCGGGGGGGGGCACAGATACGCAGTATTTT
20	TRBJ2-7	-	TRBV28	TRBD1	CASSLALVLSDRLISYEQYF	TGTGCCAGCAGTTTAGCACTCGTCCTCTCGGACAGGCTTATCTCCTACGAGCAGTACTTC
12	TRBJ2-5	-	TRBV9	-	CASSPGGETQYF	TGTGCCAGCAGCCCTGGGGGAGAGACCCAGTACTTC
14	TRBJ2-1	many	TRBV20-1	-	CSAPTGRSYNEQFF	TGCAGTGCTCCGACAGGTCGGTCCTACAATGAGCAGTTCTTC
13	TRBJ2-7	few	TRBV2	-	CASSERGGYEQYF	TGTGCCAGCAGTGAACGGGGCGGCTACGAGCAGTACTTC
19	TRBJ2-1	many	TRBV7-2	-	CASSSPGLGGGGSYNEQFF	TGTGCCAGCAGCAGTCCCGGACTAGGGGGCGGGGGCTCCTACAATGAGCAGTTCTTC
15	TRBJ2-7	few	TRBV15	TRBD1	CATSPPPGQLKEQYF	TGTGCCACCAGCCCTCCTCCGGGACAGCTTAAAGAGCAGTACTTC
17	TRBJ1-1	medium-sized	TRBV6-2/TRBV6-3	TRBD1	CASSYPGTAYLNTEAFF	TGTGCCAGCAGTTACCCAGGGACAGCCTACCTCAACACTGAAGCTTTCTTT
13	TRBJ2-5	medium-sized	TRBV10-2	TRBD2	CASSDGTSGSQYF	TGCGCCAGCAGTGATGGGACTAGCGGGAGTCAGTACTTC
16	TRBJ2-7	-	TRBV5-1	TRBD2	CASSLVTGGPGYEQYF	TGCGCCAGCAGCTTGGTTACGGGAGGGCCTGGTTACGAGCAGTACTTC
14	TRBJ2-3	many	TRBV5-1	-	CASSLESRTDTQYF	TGCGCCAGCAGCTTGGAGAGTCGCACAGATACGCAGTATTTT
15	TRBJ2-7	-	TRBV2	TRBD2	CASSSSGNYPYEQYF	TGTGCCAGCAGTTCTAGCGGGAACTATCCCTACGAGCAGTACTTC
18	TRBJ2-2	many	TRBV18	TRBD2	CASSRAAHSGVNTGELFF	TGTGCCAGCTCAAGGGCCGCCCACAGCGGGGTTAACACCGGGGAGCTGTTTTTT
14	TRBJ1-1	once	TRBV5-1	TRBD1	CASSFGQAVTEALF	TGCGCCAGCAGCTTCGGACAGGCAGTCACTGAAGCTTTATTT
15	TRBJ1-5	many	TRBV18	-	CASSPDGTGNQPQHF	TGTGCCAGCTCACCCGACGGCACTGGCAATCAGCCCCAGCATTTT